These T cell receptor beta chains were read from a single sample in a study of CD8+ T cells in alopecia areata. Clones were read by immunoSEQ multiplex PCR, and TCRdb kept only the in-frame ones, dropping some. This sample has approximately 170,000 clones, with about three fifths found just once. The sequencing here drew on CD4+ T cells sorted from blood, taken at week 4, from a patient treated with tofacitinib. These TCRs come from a human donor with alopecia areata. CDR3s include the opening cysteine and the closing phenylalanine or tryptophan. The D gene is left open where the match is weak. Not all rows give a size; the values are once, few, many and, for expanded clones, a class.

d_call j_call clone_size v_call cdr3_aa cdr3_nt
NA TRBJ1-5 NA TRBV2 CASSGTRGNQPQHF TGTGCCAGCAGTGGAACCAGGGGCAATCAGCCCCAGCATTTT
NA TRBJ1-2 NA TRBV2 CASTERVPNAGYTF TGTGCCAGCACGGAGAGGGTGCCTAATGCTGGCTACACCTTC
NA TRBJ1-2 NA TRBV5-4 CASRISDSYGYTF TGTGCCAGCAGGATTTCGGACAGCTATGGCTACACCTTC
TRBD1 TRBJ1-2 NA TRBV29-1 CSVGDRGREANYGYTF TGCAGCGTCGGGGACAGGGGGCGCGAAGCTAACTATGGCTACACCTTC
TRBD1 TRBJ2-7 NA TRBV27 CASSETRDRAEQYF TGTGCCAGCAGTGAAACCCGGGACAGGGCCGAGCAGTACTTC
NA TRBJ1-1 NA TRBV7-2 CASSLWQNTEAFF TGTGCCAGCAGCTTGTGGCAGAACACTGAAGCTTTCTTT
NA TRBJ1-1 NA TRBV7-9 CASSVRAGVNTEAFF TGTGCCAGCAGTGTAAGAGCAGGGGTGAACACTGAAGCTTTCTTT
NA TRBJ2-2 NA TRBV10-3 CAITGAGELFF TGTGCCATCACAGGGGCGGGGGAGCTGTTTTTT
NA TRBJ2-5 few TRBV29-1 CSVGSGQETQYF TGCAGCGTCGGCTCGGGCCAGGAGACCCAGTACTTC
NA TRBJ2-3 NA TRBV27 CASSYRGDTQYF TGTGCCAGCAGTTACCGGGGAGATACGCAGTATTTT
TRBD1 TRBJ2-1 NA TRBV27 CASSDRINNEQFF TGTGCCAGTTCGGACAGGATTAACAATGAGCAGTTCTTC
NA TRBJ2-7 few TRBV2 CASSEFSEQYF TGTGCCAGCAGTGAGTTCTCCGAGCAGTACTTC
TRBD1 TRBJ1-2 NA TRBV29-1 CSVESGQGKGYTF TGCAGCGTTGAATCGGGACAGGGGAAAGGCTACACCTTC
NA TRBJ2-1 NA TRBV27 CASSPQPMGGEQFF TGTGCCAGCAGTCCCCAACCAATGGGTGGTGAGCAGTTCTTC
TRBD1 TRBJ1-4 NA TRBV4-1 CASSQATGVGEKLFF TGCGCCAGCAGCCAAGCCACAGGGGTTGGGGAAAAACTGTTTTTT
NA TRBJ2-6 NA TRBV19 CASSDGGHQSGANVLTF TGTGCCAGTAGTGATGGCGGCCATCAGTCTGGGGCCAACGTCCTGACTTTC
NA TRBJ2-6 once TRBV14 CASSPNLRTSLSGANVLTF TGTGCCAGCAGCCCTAACCTAAGGACATCACTCTCTGGGGCCAACGTCCTGACTTTC
NA TRBJ1-1 NA TRBV6-5 CASSLGVMITEAFF TGTGCCAGCAGCCTAGGGGTGATGATCACTGAAGCTTTCTTT
NA TRBJ2-3 NA TRBV7-2 CASSTQITDTQYF TGTGCCAGCAGCACCCAGATCACAGATACGCAGTATTTT
TRBD2 TRBJ2-2 NA TRBV7-2 CASSLSGGRLNTGELFF TGTGCCAGCAGCTTAAGTGGCGGGAGGTTAAACACCGGGGAGCTGTTTTTT
NA TRBJ1-2 few TRBV6-5 CASRTGKGYGYTF TGTGCCAGTAGAACAGGGAAGGGTTATGGCTACACCTTC
NA TRBJ2-1 NA TRBV29-1 CSVESLPLYNEQFF TGCAGCGTTGAGAGCCTACCACTCTACAATGAGCAGTTCTTC
NA TRBJ2-7 once TRBV29-1 CSVVGQGSAYEQYF TGCAGCGTTGTAGGCCAGGGTAGCGCCTACGAGCAGTACTTC
TRBD2 TRBJ2-7 few TRBV29-1 CSVSSGRAGEQYF TGCAGCGTATCTAGCGGGAGGGCCGGAGAGCAGTACTTC
NA TRBJ2-3 NA TRBV29-1 CSEGRGDTQYF TGCAGCGAGGGTAGAGGGGATACGCAGTATTTT
NA TRBJ2-1 NA TRBV2 CASSLDFPQPFF TGTGCCAGCAGTCTGGACTTTCCCCAGCCGTTCTTC
NA TRBJ1-4 NA TRBV29-1 CSAQTAKNEKLFF TGCAGCGCTCAGACGGCGAAAAATGAAAAACTGTTTTTT
NA TRBJ1-1 NA TRBV18 CASSLGYGGNTEAFF TGTGCCAGCTCACTGGGATACGGGGGAAACACTGAAGCTTTCTTT
TRBD1 TRBJ2-3 NA TRBV29-1 CSVARGQGLDTQYF TGCAGCGTTGCACGAGGACAGGGACTGGATACGCAGTATTTT
TRBD2 TRBJ2-1 NA TRBV29-1 CSVGLAEVREQFF TGCAGCGTTGGACTAGCGGAGGTTAGGGAGCAGTTCTTC
TRBD2 TRBJ2-3 once TRBV6-4 CASSTSGSTDTQYF TGTGCCAGTTCGACTAGCGGGAGTACAGATACGCAGTATTTT
TRBD1 TRBJ2-2 few TRBV28 CASSYGTGLRGTGELFF TGTGCCAGCAGTTACGGGACAGGACTTCGTGGGACCGGGGAGCTGTTTTTT
NA TRBJ2-5 NA TRBV9 CASSVRGETQYF TGTGCCAGCAGCGTAAGGGGAGAGACCCAGTACTTC
NA TRBJ2-5 NA TRBV5-1 CASSIPGTGETQYF TGCGCCAGCAGCATCCCGGGGACGGGAGAGACCCAGTACTTC
NA TRBJ2-4 many TRBV4-1 CASSQSLTGNIQYF TGCGCCAGCAGCCAATCACTAACGGGGAACATTCAGTACTTC
TRBD2 TRBJ2-1 NA TRBV30 CAWKPGRAANNEQFF TGTGCCTGGAAACCCGGGAGGGCCGCGAACAATGAGCAGTTCTTC
NA TRBJ1-2 medium-sized TRBV14 CASSVRANYGYTF TGTGCCAGCTCGGTCAGGGCCAACTATGGCTACACCTTC
TRBD1 TRBJ2-1 few TRBV28 CASRPGTALNEQFF TGTGCCAGCAGACCAGGGACAGCCCTCAATGAGCAGTTCTTC
NA TRBJ2-3 many TRBV7-2 CASSLEWKQYF TGTGCCAGCAGCTTAGAGTGGAAGCAGTATTTT
NA TRBJ2-7 NA TRBV4-2 CASSQDLYEQYF TGTGCCAGCAGCCAAGACCTCTACGAGCAGTACTTC
TRBD2 TRBJ2-1 NA TRBV25-1 CASSYPGGAGGRNEQFF TGTGCCAGCAGTTATCCTGGGGGAGCGGGAGGACGCAATGAGCAGTTCTTC
NA TRBJ2-2 NA TRBV5-1 CASSHFRKDTGELFF TGCGCCAGCAGCCATTTCCGTAAAGACACCGGGGAGCTGTTTTTT
NA TRBJ2-7 few TRBV7-8 CASSLAGLGEQYF TGTGCCAGCAGCTTAGCGGGGTTGGGCGAGCAGTACTTC
NA TRBJ1-2 few TRBV29-1 CSVDRANYGYTF TGCAGCGTTGACAGGGCTAACTATGGCTACACCTTC
TRBD1 TRBJ1-1 few TRBV6-1 CASSPNAGGTEAFF TGTGCCAGCAGCCCCAATGCAGGGGGCACTGAAGCTTTCTTT
NA TRBJ1-1 NA TRBV29-1 CSVDPRGTGNTEAFF TGCAGCGTAGACCCAAGGGGTACAGGGAACACTGAAGCTTTCTTT
NA TRBJ2-3 few TRBV18 CASSSRAGGTDTQYF TGTGCCAGCTCATCGAGGGCCGGAGGCACAGATACGCAGTATTTT
TRBD2 TRBJ2-7 NA TRBV5-1 CASSLGLAGVTEQYF TGCGCCAGCAGCTTGGGACTAGCGGGAGTTACCGAGCAGTACTTC
TRBD1 TRBJ2-5 NA TRBV5-1 CASSQGQGQHGTQYF TGCGCCAGCAGCCAAGGACAGGGCCAGCACGGGACCCAGTACTTC
NA TRBJ2-1 many TRBV15 CATSRDAPQGLLHNEQFF TGTGCCACCAGCAGAGATGCACCGCAGGGCCTGCTCCATAATGAGCAGTTCTTC
TRBD2 TRBJ2-2 NA TRBV6-6 CASSQLAANTGELFF TGTGCCAGCAGTCAACTAGCGGCGAACACCGGGGAGCTGTTTTTT
NA TRBJ1-4 NA TRBV10-3 CAISASGSTNEKLFF TGTGCCATCAGTGCCTCAGGTTCAACTAATGAAAAACTGTTTTTT
NA TRBJ2-2 NA TRBV30 CAWRPPGARAGELFF TGTGCCTGGAGGCCCCCAGGGGCACGGGCCGGGGAGCTGTTTTTT
NA TRBJ2-5 few TRBV7-9 CASSLVGETQYF TGTGCCAGCAGCTTAGTTGGGGAGACCCAGTACTTC
TRBD2 TRBJ2-1 many TRBV15 CATSTHLAGSYNEQFF TGTGCCACCAGCACCCATCTAGCGGGATCCTACAATGAGCAGTTCTTC
NA TRBJ2-5 NA TRBV5-1 CASSSRRGETQYF TGCGCCAGCAGCTCTAGGCGAGGAGAGACCCAGTACTTC
NA TRBJ1-1 NA TRBV5-6 CASSFGGRTEAFF TGTGCCAGCAGCTTTGGGGGTAGGACTGAAGCTTTCTTT
NA TRBJ1-1 NA TRBV2 CASSADMNTEAFF TGTGCCAGCTCAGCCGATATGAACACTGAAGCTTTCTTT
NA TRBJ2-7 NA TRBV20-1 CSAREPGEQYF TGCAGTGCTAGAGAACCGGGCGAGCAGTACTTC